What follows are 21 T cell receptor beta chains derived from one specimen sequenced in a study of blood T cell repertoires in COVID-19. Clones were read by immunoSEQ multiplex PCR, and TCRdb kept only the in-frame ones, dropping some. The table shows 130,000 to 150,000 clones, with more than 60% occurring only once. The sequenced material came from peripheral blood. Every receptor here comes from a woman aged 55-69 years with acute or convalescent COVID-19.

The rearrangement joins TRBV18 to TRBJ2-6, with 10 positions matching TRBD2. J was trimmed by 2 bases and V by 5 bases; bases with no gene match: 9. CDR3 length equals 18 residues. Per germline, CDR1 KGHSH and CDR2 LQKENI. CDR3 coding DNA: TGTGCCAGCTCAATAAGCGCAGCGGGAGGGACTGGGGCCAACGTCCTGACTTTC. It specifies CASSISAAGGTGANVLTF.

There are a few counts of this clone. The chain couples TRBV5-1 to TRBJ2-1, with 11 bases identical to TRBD2. From germline, CDR1 is SGHRS and CDR2 YFSETQ. After removal of 0 bases from V and 4 bases from J, the junction contained 6 bases not matched to a gene. There are 17 residues in the CDR3. CDR3 in DNA: TGCGCCAGCAGCTTGGTGGCTAGCGGGAGGCCTTACAATGAGCAGTTCTTC. It encodes CASSLVASGRPYNEQFF.

V gene TRBV30 combines with J gene TRBJ2-1; TRBD2 matches 8 bases. Germline CDR1 and CDR2: GTSNPN and SVGIG (reference sequence). J lost 0 bases, V lost 4 bases, and 5 bases had no gene match. This CDR3 spans 15 amino acids. As DNA, the CDR3 is TGTGCCTGGAAGGTCGGGACTAGCTCCTACAATGAGCAGTTCTTC. Translated: CAWKVGTSSYNEQFF.

The genes are TRBV7-9 and TRBJ1-6, with 7 positions matching TRBD1. CDR3 length equals 14 residues. Germline V gene data show CDR1 as SEHNR and CDR2 as FQNEAQ (reference sequence). The J segment lost 6 bases and the V segment lost 6 bases, leaving 5 bases of the junction unmatched. CDR3 DNA: TGTGCCAGCAGTACTCAGGGGGTTAATTCACCCCTCCACTTT. This encodes CASSTQGVNSPLHF.

The genes are TRBV5-6 and TRBJ2-5; D gene unclear. V dropped 5 bases and J dropped 0 bases, with 20 bases sitting between them. CDR3 length: 17 residues. Looked up from germline, CDR1 is SGHDT and CDR2 is YYEEEE. The CDR3 DNA reads TGTGCCAGCAGAATTGGTCTATCTAGTTCAGACCAAGAGACCCAGTACTTC. Amino acids: CASRIGLSSSDQETQYF.

The gene calls are TRBV18 and TRBJ1-4; 7 bases match TRBD1. Looked up from germline, CDR1 is KGHSH and CDR2 is LQKENI. V lost 5 bases to trimming and J lost 0 bases; unmatched junction nucleotides: 3. The CDR3 consists of 15 residues. The CDR3 here is CASSAGTATNEKLFF. CDR3 DNA: TGTGCCAGCTCAGCCGGGACAGCAACTAATGAAAAACTGTTTTTT.

The chain employs TRBV6-5 and TRBJ2-7; 7 bases are a match to TRBD2. Trimming removed 6 bases from V and 2 bases from J; junction bases left unmatched: 7. The CDR3 is made up of 14 amino acids. Germline V lookup: CDR1 MNHEY, CDR2 SVGAGI. In nucleotides, the CDR3 is TGTGCCAGCAGCCTCGAGGGAGGGGCCTACGAGCAGTACTTC. Residues: CASSLEGGAYEQYF.

This clone was counted once. The chain combines TRBV6-5 with TRBJ2-7; the match to TRBD1 covers 10 bases. The CDR3 is 15 amino acids. Germline V gene sequence: CDR1 MNHEY, CDR2 SVGAGI. V was clipped by 6 bases and J by 0 bases; unmatched bases: 5. CDR3 DNA: TGTGCCAGCAGACCGGGACAGGGGACCTCCTACGAGCAGTACTTC. It encodes CASRPGQGTSYEQYF.

The chain joins TRBV15 to TRBJ2-7, with 8 bases identical to TRBD2. The CDR3 has 17 amino acids. The trim removed 0 bases at V and 2 bases at J, leaving 9 bases unmatched. Germline V CDR1 and CDR2: LNHNV, YYDKDF (reference sequence). CDR3 in DNA: TGTGCCACCAGCAGAGATTTGGCGGGAGGCCCCCCCTACGAGCAGTACTTC. Translation gives CATSRDLAGGPPYEQYF.

For this clone: At one of its ends the junction is not consistent with the germline gene, which may arise from a read error. This chain links TRBV20-1 with TRBJ2-5; the D is unclear. CDR3 length: 11 amino acids. Germline CDR1 DFQATT, CDR2 SNEGSKA (reference sequence). CDR3 in amino acids: CSANLVEAQYF. CDR3 sequence (DNA): TGCAGCGCGAATTTGGTAGAGGCCCAGTACTTC.

The genes are TRBV2 and TRBJ1-4; the D gene is possibly TRBD1 (5 bases). This CDR3 has 12 amino acids. Trimming left V 8 bases short and J 4 bases short, with 8 bases between. Germline CDR1 reads SNHLY; CDR2 reads FYNNEI. This chain's CDR3 is CASGQGNEKLFF. The CDR3 DNA reads as TGTGCCAGCGGGCAGGGTAATGAAAAACTGTTTTTT.

The table lists this clone with many counts. CDR3 nucleotide sequence: TGTGCCTGGAAAGGAACAGACCTCCTCAATGAGCAGTTCTTC. It codes for CAWKGTDLLNEQFF. The V and J genes are TRBV30 and TRBJ2-1; D not resolved. V lost 4 bases to trimming and J lost 6 bases, with 16 bases between them. The CDR3 sequence is 14 residues long. Germline assignment: CDR1 GTSNPN and CDR2 SVGIG (reference sequence).

The J gene is TRBJ1-1, the V gene TRBV28; no reliable D call. Germline V gene lookup returns CDR1 MDHEN and CDR2 SYDVKM. The CDR3 is 13 amino acids. V was cut by 2 bases and J by 7 bases, with 11 bases left in between. The CDR3 nucleotides read TGTGCCAGCAGTTTAGCGGTCTCTGGTGAAGCTTTCTTT. It translates to CASSLAVSGEAFF. Drawing the rest from reference TRBV28 and TRBJ1-1, the complete variable domain is DVKVTQSSRYLVKRTGEKVFLECVQDMDHENMFWYRQDPGLGLRLIYFSYDVKMKEKGDIPEGYSVSREKKERFSLILESASTNQTSMYLCASSLAVSGEAFFGQGTRLTVV.

This clone was picked up a small number of times. This chain joins TRBV2 and TRBJ2-1; tentative D call: TRBD1 (6 bases). The CDR3 is 14 amino acids. Germline values: CDR1 SNHLY, CDR2 FYNNEI. Trimming pared 6 bases from V and 6 bases from J, leaving 15 bases between. CDR3 loop: CASRHRVQGNEQFF. CDR3 nucleotides: TGTGCCAGCAGACACCGGGTACAGGGCAATGAGCAGTTCTTC.

The table lists this clone with a few counts. The V gene is TRBV5-8, the J gene TRBJ1-5, with D possibly TRBD1 on 5 matching bases. The V end lost 1 base, the J end lost 2 bases, and 10 bases lay between the germline ends. Germline lookup yields CDR1 SGHTS and CDR2 YDEGEE. The CDR3 is 15 amino acids. The CDR3 DNA follows: TGTGCCAGCAGCTTGCATGGCAGGGGCAATCAGCCCCAGCATTTT. Protein product: CASSLHGRGNQPQHF.

The chain uses TRBV29-1 and TRBJ2-7, with D tentatively TRBD1 (6 bases). V gave up 7 bases and J gave up 2 bases, with 12 bases separating them. Per the germline V gene, CDR1 is SQVTM and CDR2 is ANQGSEA. This CDR3 is 12 amino acids long. DNA for the CDR3: TGCAGCGCCCGGGACACCGCCTACGAGCAGTACTTC. As protein: CSARDTAYEQYF.

The V call is TRBV13, the J call TRBJ2-3; D not resolved. With 5 bases removed from V and 2 bases from J, the gap between germline ends came to 5 bases. The germline V gene encodes CDR1 PRHDT and CDR2 FYEKMQ (reference sequence). This CDR3 region has 12 residues. This CDR3 is CASSIITDTQYF. The DNA for the CDR3 is TGTGCCAGCAGCATAATCACAGATACGCAGTATTTT.

The chain employs TRBV14 and TRBJ2-7; 7 bases match TRBD1. The CDR3 sequence is 15 residues long. The germline V gene has CDR1 SGHDN and CDR2 FVKESK. The junction had 7 bases not matched to a gene; V was cut back by 2 bases and J by 3 bases. The CDR3 sequence is CASSQSGTDVYEQYF. The CDR3 DNA is TGTGCCAGCAGCCAATCGGGGACAGATGTCTACGAGCAGTACTTC.

This chain connects TRBV10-3 to TRBJ1-5; tentative D call: TRBD1 (5 bases). There are 14 residues in the CDR3. CDR1 ENHRY and CDR2 SYGVKD come from the germline V gene. V was trimmed by 4 bases and J by 5 bases, leaving 12 bases between them. The CDR3 bases are TGTGCCATCAGTGGGGGGGGGAAGGATCAGCCCCAGCATTTT. This codes for CAISGGGKDQPQHF.

This clone was seen just once. CDR3: CAWSRGGGTGNTEAFF. CDR3 bases: TGTGCCTGGAGTAGGGGTGGGGGGACAGGTAACACTGAAGCTTTCTTT. The chain combines TRBV30 with TRBJ1-1; 8 positions match TRBD1. Germline V gives CDR1 GTSNPN, CDR2 SVGIG (reference sequence). CDR3 length equals 16 residues. J lost 2 bases, V lost 2 bases, and 10 bases had no gene match.

In regard to this clone: A read error may produce the germline difference seen at one junction end. The V call is TRBV28, the J call TRBJ1-1; TRBD1 is a possible D gene (5 bases). Germline V CDR1 and CDR2: MDHEN, SYDVKM. This CDR3 spans 15 amino acids. The CDR3: CASSLWLVGDTEAFF. The CDR3 DNA follows: TGTGCCAGCAGTCTATGGCTTGTAGGGGACACTGAAGCTTTCTTT.